This T cell receptor beta chain stems from a study of stem cell transplantation in POMP-related autoinflammatory disease. The wider study: Defective thymoproteasomes were hypothesized to impair CD8+ T-cell positive selection. Pre-transplant patients had naive-skewed CD4+ T cells and few CD8+ T cells. Overall study results and limits: In patients with PRAID, every analyzed T-cell subset tended to show lower diversity and higher clonality. In PRAID patients, the number of distinct TRB V-J gene pairings was restricted.

Method: immunoSEQ multiplex PCR; TCRdb's copy keeps in-frame clones and lacks some. The sample contains about 9,200 clones, approximately 90% of which appear only once. The CDR3 runs to 18 residues. V shed 3 bases and J shed 0 bases, with 17 bases lying between them. Germline V CDR1 and CDR2: SGHTA, FQGNSA. Comment on this clone: Its antigen remains unidentified.

PRAID featured immunodeficiency plus autoinflammation. The rearrangement links TRBV7-2 to TRBJ1-4, with a possible D match to TRBD1 (6 bases). This sequence originates from a human donor with POMP-related autoinflammation and immune dysregulation (PRAID). Sequences were derived from CD8+ T cells from PBMCs, sampled before stem cell transplantation. The CDR3 bases are TGTGCCAGCAGCTTCCCGCGCGAGACAGGAGCAACTAATGAAAAACTGTTTTTT. Residues: CASSFPRETGATNEKLFF.